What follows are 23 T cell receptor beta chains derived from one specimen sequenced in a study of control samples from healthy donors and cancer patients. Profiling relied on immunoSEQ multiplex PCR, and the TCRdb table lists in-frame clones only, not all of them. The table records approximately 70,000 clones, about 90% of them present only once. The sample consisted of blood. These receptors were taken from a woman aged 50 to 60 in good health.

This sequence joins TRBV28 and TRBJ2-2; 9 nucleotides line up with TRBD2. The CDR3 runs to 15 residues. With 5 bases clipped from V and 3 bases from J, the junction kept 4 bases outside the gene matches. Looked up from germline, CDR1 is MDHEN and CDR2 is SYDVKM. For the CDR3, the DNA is TGTGCCAGCAGTCCGACTAGCGGTTACACCGGGGAGCTGTTTTTT. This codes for CASSPTSGYTGELFF.

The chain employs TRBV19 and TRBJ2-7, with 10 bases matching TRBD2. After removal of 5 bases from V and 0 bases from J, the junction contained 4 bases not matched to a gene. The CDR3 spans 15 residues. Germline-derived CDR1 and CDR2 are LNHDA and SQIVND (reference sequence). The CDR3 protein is CASSLSGRHSYEQYF. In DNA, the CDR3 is TGTGCCAGTAGTCTTAGCGGGAGGCACTCCTACGAGCAGTACTTC.

CDR3: CASSKGTGGSQETQYF. DNA of the CDR3: TGTGCCAGCAGCAAAGGGACAGGGGGATCCCAAGAGACCCAGTACTTC. V gene TRBV9 combines with J gene TRBJ2-5, with 11 bases fitting TRBD1. CDR3 length: 16 residues. The junction had 6 bases not matched to a gene; V was cut back by 4 bases and J by 1 base. The V gene's germline CDR1 is SGDLS and CDR2 YYNGEE.

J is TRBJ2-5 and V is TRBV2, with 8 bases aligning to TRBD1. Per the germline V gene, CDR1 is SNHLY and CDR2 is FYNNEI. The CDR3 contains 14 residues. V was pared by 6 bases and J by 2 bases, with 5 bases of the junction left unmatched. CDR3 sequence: CASRPGTGQETQYF. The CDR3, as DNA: TGTGCCAGCAGGCCCGGGACAGGACAAGAGACCCAGTACTTC.

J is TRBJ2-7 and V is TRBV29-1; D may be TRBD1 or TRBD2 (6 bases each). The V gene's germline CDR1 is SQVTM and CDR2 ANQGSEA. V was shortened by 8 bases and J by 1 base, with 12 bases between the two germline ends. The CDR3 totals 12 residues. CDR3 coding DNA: TGCAGCCGGAGGGGGGAATCCTACGAGCAGTACTTC. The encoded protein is CSRRGESYEQYF.

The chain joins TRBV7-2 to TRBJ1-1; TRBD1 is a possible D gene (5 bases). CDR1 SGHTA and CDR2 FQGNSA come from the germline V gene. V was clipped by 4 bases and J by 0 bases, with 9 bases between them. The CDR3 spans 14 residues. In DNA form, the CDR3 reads TGTGCCAGCAGCTCGTCACAGGTGAACACTGAAGCTTTCTTT. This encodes CASSSSQVNTEAFF.

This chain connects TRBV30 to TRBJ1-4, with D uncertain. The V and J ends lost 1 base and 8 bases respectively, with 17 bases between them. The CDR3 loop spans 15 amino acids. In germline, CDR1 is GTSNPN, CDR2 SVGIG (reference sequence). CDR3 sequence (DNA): TGTGCCTGGAGTGGGCTCCCCTGGGGTCGCGAAAAACTGTTTTTT. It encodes CAWSGLPWGREKLFF.

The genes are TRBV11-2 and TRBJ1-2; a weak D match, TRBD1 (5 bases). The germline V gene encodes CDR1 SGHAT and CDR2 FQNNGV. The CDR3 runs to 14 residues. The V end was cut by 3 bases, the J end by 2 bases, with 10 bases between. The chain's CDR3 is CASSFGSGNYGYTF. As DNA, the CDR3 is TGTGCCAGCAGCTTCGGCTCAGGGAACTATGGCTACACCTTC.

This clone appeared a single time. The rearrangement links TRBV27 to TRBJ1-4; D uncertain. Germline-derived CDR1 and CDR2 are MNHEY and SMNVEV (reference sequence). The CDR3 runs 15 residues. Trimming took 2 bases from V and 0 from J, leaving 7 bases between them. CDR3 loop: CASSLRDATNEKLFF. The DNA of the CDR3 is TGTGCCAGCAGTTTACGTGACGCAACTAATGAAAAACTGTTTTTT.

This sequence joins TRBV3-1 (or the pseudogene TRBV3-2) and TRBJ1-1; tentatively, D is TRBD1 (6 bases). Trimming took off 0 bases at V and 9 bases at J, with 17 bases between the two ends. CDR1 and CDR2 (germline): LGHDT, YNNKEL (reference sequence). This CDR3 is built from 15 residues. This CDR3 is CASSQDFRDTRKAFF. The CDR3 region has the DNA TGTGCCAGCAGCCAAGATTTTAGGGACACCAGAAAAGCTTTCTTT.

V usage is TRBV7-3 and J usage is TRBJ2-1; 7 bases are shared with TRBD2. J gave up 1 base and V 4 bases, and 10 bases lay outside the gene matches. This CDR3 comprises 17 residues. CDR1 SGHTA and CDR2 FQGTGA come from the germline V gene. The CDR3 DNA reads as TGTGCCAGCAGCTCTATGGGAGGGGCTGGGTCCTACAATGAGCAGTTCTTC. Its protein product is CASSSMGGAGSYNEQFF.

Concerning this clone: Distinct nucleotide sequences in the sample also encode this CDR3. The CDR3 DNA reads as TGTGCCAGTAGTGGTATAAATAGCAATCAGCCCCAGCATTTT. This sequence encodes CASSGINSNQPQHF. The chain carries TRBV19 and TRBJ1-5; D gene uncertain. Per germline, CDR1 LNHDA and CDR2 SQIVND (reference sequence). The V gene lost 5 bases and the J gene lost 0 bases, with 8 bases spanning the gap. CDR3 length equals 14 residues.

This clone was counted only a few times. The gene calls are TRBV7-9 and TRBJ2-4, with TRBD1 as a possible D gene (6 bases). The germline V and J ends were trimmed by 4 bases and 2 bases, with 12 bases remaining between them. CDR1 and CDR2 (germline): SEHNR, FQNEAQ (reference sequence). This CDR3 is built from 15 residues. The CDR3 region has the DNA TGTGCCAGCAGCTCCTACAGGGATCCCAAAAACATTCAGTACTTC. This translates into CASSSYRDPKNIQYF. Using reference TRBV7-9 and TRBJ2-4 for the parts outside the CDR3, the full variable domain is DTGVSQNPRHKITKRGQNVTFRCDPISEHNRLYWYRQTLGQGPEFLTYFQNEAQLEKSRLLSDRFSAERPKGSFSTLEIQRTEQGDSAMYLCASSSYRDPKNIQYFGAGTRLSVL.

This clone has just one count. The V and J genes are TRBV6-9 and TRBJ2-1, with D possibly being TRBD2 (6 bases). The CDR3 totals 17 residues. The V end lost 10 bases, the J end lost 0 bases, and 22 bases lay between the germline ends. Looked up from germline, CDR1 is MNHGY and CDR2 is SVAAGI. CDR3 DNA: TGTGCCAACGGGACGAGGGCCCTGGGGGGCTCCTACAATGAGCAGTTCTTC. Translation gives CANGTRALGGSYNEQFF.

The CDR3 coding sequence is TGTGCCAGCAGCTTGATGACGGGAGGGCCAGGCGGGGAGCTGTTTTTT. Translation gives CASSLMTGGPGGELFF. The chain uses TRBV5-4 and TRBJ2-2; 8 bases line up with TRBD2. CDR1 and CDR2 from the germline V gene are SGHNT and YYREEE (reference sequence). With 1 base clipped from V and 7 bases from J, the junction kept 9 bases outside the gene matches. The CDR3 has 16 residues.

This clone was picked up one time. In DNA form, the CDR3 reads TGTGCCATCAGTGCCGCAGGGGGGGATCAGCCCCAGCATTTT. The encoded protein is CAISAAGGDQPQHF. The V call is TRBV10-3, the J call TRBJ1-5; 7 nucleotides match TRBD1. From germline, CDR1 is ENHRY and CDR2 SYGVKD. The junction had 5 bases not matched to a gene; V was cut back by 4 bases and J by 5 bases. The CDR3 consists of 14 residues.

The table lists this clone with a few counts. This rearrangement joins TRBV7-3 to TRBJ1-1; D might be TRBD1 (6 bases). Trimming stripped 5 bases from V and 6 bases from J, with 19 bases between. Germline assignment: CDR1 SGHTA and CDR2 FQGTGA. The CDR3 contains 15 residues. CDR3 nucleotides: TGTGCCAGCAGCGGAAACAGGGATTGGGAACCTGAAGCTTTCTTT. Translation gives CASSGNRDWEPEAFF.

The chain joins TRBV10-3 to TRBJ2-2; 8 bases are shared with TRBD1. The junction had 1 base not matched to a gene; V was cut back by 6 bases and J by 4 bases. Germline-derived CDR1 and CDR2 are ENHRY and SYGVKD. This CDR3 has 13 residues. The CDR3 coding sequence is TGTGCCATCAGACAGGGGGTCACCGGGGAGCTGTTTTTT. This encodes CAIRQGVTGELFF.

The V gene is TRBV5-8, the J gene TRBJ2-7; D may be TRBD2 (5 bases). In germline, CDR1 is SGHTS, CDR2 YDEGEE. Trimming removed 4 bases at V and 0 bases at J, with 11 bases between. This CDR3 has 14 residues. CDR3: CASSHGLRSYEQYF. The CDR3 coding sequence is TGTGCCAGCAGCCACGGACTTCGCTCCTACGAGCAGTACTTC.

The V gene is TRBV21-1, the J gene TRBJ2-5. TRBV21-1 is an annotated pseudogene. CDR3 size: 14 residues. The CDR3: CASSKTRTTETQYF. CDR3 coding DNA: TGTGCCAGCAGCAAAACCCGGACCACAGAGACCCAGTACTTC.

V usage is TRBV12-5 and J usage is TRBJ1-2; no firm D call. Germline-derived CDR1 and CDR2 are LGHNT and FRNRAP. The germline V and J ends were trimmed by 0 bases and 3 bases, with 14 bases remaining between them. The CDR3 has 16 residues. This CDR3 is CASGLVLSGSYYGYTF. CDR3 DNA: TGTGCTAGTGGTTTGGTACTTTCTGGATCTTACTATGGCTACACCTTC.

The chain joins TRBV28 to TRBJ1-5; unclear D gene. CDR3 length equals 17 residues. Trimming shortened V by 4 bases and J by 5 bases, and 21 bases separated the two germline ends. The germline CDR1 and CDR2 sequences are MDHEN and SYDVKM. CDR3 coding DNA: TGTGCCAGCAGTTCAGTCCAAAGCCGAAAATACGATCAGCCCCAGCATTTT. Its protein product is CASSSVQSRKYDQPQHF.

The CDR3, as DNA: TGTGCCAGTAAGTCGACAGGGGTGAACACTGAAGCTTTCTTT. Encoded protein: CASKSTGVNTEAFF. The chain employs TRBV19 and TRBJ1-1; 8 bases agree with TRBD1. J lost 0 bases, V lost 7 bases, and 4 bases had no gene match. The CDR3 totals 14 residues. Germline values: CDR1 LNHDA, CDR2 SQIVND (reference sequence).